The entry below describes one T cell receptor beta chain. Each CDR3 protein is one row after TCRdb ran MiXCR on the 5' RACE reads. Counted here are around 550,000 distinct CDR3 sequences, roughly 15% occurring once; the ten biggest clones make up about 0.47%. These data originate in a study of identical twins. These data also featured in a second study, about yellow fever vaccine responses in identical twins.

The sample taken for sequencing was CD4+ T cells sorted from blood. The TCR comes from a woman under 30 in good health.

The CDR3 DNA reads as TGTGCCAGCAGCCTGTACATAGCGGGGGGGCAAAATGAGCAGTTCTTC. Translation gives CASSLYIAGGQNEQFF. J is TRBJ2-1 and V is TRBV7-2; 11 nucleotides match TRBD2. Germline loops: CDR1 SGHTA, CDR2 FQGNSA. The CDR3 has 16 residues. Trimming cost V 5 bases and J 7 bases; bases outside gene matches: 10. Using reference TRBV7-2 and TRBJ2-1 for the parts outside the CDR3, the full variable domain is GAGVSQSPSNKVTEKGKDVELRCDPISGHTALYWYRQSLGQGLEFLIYFQGNSAPDKSGLPSDRFSAERTGGSVSTLTIQRTQQEDSAVYLCASSLYIAGGQNEQFFGPGTRLTVL.